Here is one T cell receptor (beta chain) with its context. In the authors' workflow: Amplification of reference gene primers provided the estimated nucleated cell counts. Libraries were prepared by immunoSEQ multiplex PCR; TCRdb keeps only in-frame clonotypes and omits some of them. V, J and clone size were drawn from that table, and D and trimming were deduced from the DNA. Of 120,000 to 150,000 clones in the sample, more than 75% were seen once. This sample was taken from a study of blood T cell repertoires in COVID-19. About the study: Samples representing acute and convalescent COVID-19 were sourced from the United States, Italy and Spain.

The CDR3 extends over 15 amino acids. Germline-derived CDR1 and CDR2 are KGHSH and LQKENI. Deletions cut 3 bases from V and 4 bases from J, with 13 bases between. Sequencing was done on a sample of peripheral blood. V is TRBV18 and J is TRBJ1-5, with TRBD1 as a possible D gene (5 bases). The TCR originated in a woman aged 45-65 years with acute or convalescent COVID-19. The CDR3, as DNA: TGTGCCAGCTCACCGACAGACATGATGAATCAGCCCCAGCATTTT. Protein product: CASSPTDMMNQPQHF.